These 30 T cell receptor beta chains came from one sample sequenced in a study of Ad26.COV2.S vaccination and SARS-CoV-2 variants. This table comes from immunoSEQ multiplex PCR, and its TCRdb copy is limited to in-frame clones, with some not included. The sample records roughly 380,000 clones, 88% being singletons. This sample's treatment: about 20 received Ad26.COV2.S at low or high dose, single or two shots; about 5 received placebo; per-sample allocation not given. Sampling happened 63 days after the first vaccine or placebo injection. This sample comprised peripheral blood, obtained in a trial of Ad26.COV2.S vaccine versus placebo. These receptors came from a person between 18 and 59 years old who received the Ad26.COV2.S COVID-19 vaccine or a placebo.

The chain recombines TRBV5-6 with TRBJ1-2; tentative D call: TRBD1 (5 bases). The CDR3 consists of 13 residues. V lost 7 bases and J lost 4, with 14 bases in between. Germline CDR1 SGHDT, CDR2 YYEEEE. CDR3 in amino acids: CASAKGYGYGYTF. As DNA, the CDR3 is TGTGCCAGCGCCAAGGGGTACGGCTATGGCTACACCTTC.

This chain connects TRBV10-3 to TRBJ1-4; TRBD1 agrees at 8 bases. The CDR3 extends over 17 amino acids. The V segment lost 6 bases and the J segment 8 bases; nucleotides outside the gene matches: 17. The V gene's germline CDR1 is ENHRY and CDR2 SYGVKD. CDR3 DNA: TGTGCCATCAGCCAGGGGGCCGGGACCTCATCCGTAGAAAAACTGTTTTTT. The encoded protein is CAISQGAGTSSVEKLFF.

The table lists this clone with a count of one. This sequence joins TRBV2 and TRBJ2-3, with 7 bases lining up with TRBD1. Germline V gene data show CDR1 as SNHLY and CDR2 as FYNNEI. V was clipped by 3 bases and J by 3 bases; unmatched bases: 6. There are 15 residues in the CDR3. The CDR3 nucleotides are TGTGCCAGCAGTGATCCAGGGGGAGAAACAGATACGCAGTATTTT. This codes for CASSDPGGETDTQYF. Full variable domain (remainder filled in from reference TRBV2 and TRBJ2-3): EPEVTQTPSHQVTQMGQEVILRCVPISNHLYFYWYRQILGQKVEFLVSFYNNEISEKSEIFDDQFSVERPDGSNFTLKIRSTKLEDSAMYFCASSDPGGETDTQYFGPGTRLTVL.

This clone occurred a few times. Here the CDR3 reads CATSRERFTDTQYF. The DNA of the CDR3 is TGTGCCACCAGCAGAGAAAGGTTTACAGATACGCAGTATTTT. The rearrangement joins TRBV15 to TRBJ2-3; D gene uncertain. V was cut by 0 bases and J by 3 bases, with 7 bases left in between. The CDR3 contains 14 residues. CDR1 and CDR2 from the germline V gene are LNHNV and YYDKDF (reference sequence).

The genes are TRBV28 and TRBJ1-1, with TRBD1 matching 12 bases. The CDR3 runs to 19 residues. Germline CDR1 reads MDHEN; CDR2 reads SYDVKM. V shed 3 bases and J 1 base; nucleotides not matched to a gene: 12. CDR3: CASSFIDRDRGRWNTEAFF. The CDR3 DNA follows: TGTGCCAGCAGTTTCATAGATCGGGACAGGGGGCGCTGGAACACTGAAGCTTTCTTT.

The rearrangement joins TRBV4-3 to TRBJ2-1; 8 bases line up with TRBD1. Germline V CDR1 and CDR2: LGHNA, YSLEER. This CDR3 has 16 amino acids. The trim removed 1 base at V and 7 bases at J, leaving 9 bases unmatched. The CDR3 DNA is TGCGCCAGCAGCCAAGGGCCCGACAGGGGTCAGAATGAGCAGTTCTTC. This gives the protein CASSQGPDRGQNEQFF.

V is TRBV15 and J is TRBJ1-4; D remains ambiguous. CDR3 length: 16 residues. CDR1 and CDR2 (germline): LNHNV, YYDKDF (reference sequence). Trimming removed 0 bases from V and 3 bases from J, with 11 bases in between. The CDR3 nucleotides read TGTGCCACCAGCAGAGATCATCCCAAGGCTAATGAAAAACTGTTTTTT. Its translation: CATSRDHPKANEKLFF.

The chain couples TRBV7-9 to TRBJ2-3; D is unresolved. Germline lookup yields CDR1 SEHNR and CDR2 FQNEAQ (reference sequence). The CDR3 covers 16 residues. Deletions cut 3 bases from V and 1 base from J, with 14 bases between. CDR3 DNA: TGTGCCAGCAGCTTTCGGGCCCGTATGGGCACAGATACGCAGTATTTT. Translation: CASSFRARMGTDTQYF.

In this sample, this clone turned up once. V usage is TRBV6-5 and J usage is TRBJ1-2; 9 bases fit TRBD1. The CDR3 spans 14 residues. CDR1 is MNHEY and CDR2 is SVGAGI in the germline V gene. Trimming took 6 bases from V and 0 from J; bases not matched to a gene: 2. The CDR3 DNA follows: TGTGCCAGCAGGGGGACAGGGTCTAACTATGGCTACACCTTC. Translated: CASRGTGSNYGYTF.

The V gene is TRBV7-8, the J gene TRBJ2-7; 9 nucleotides agree with TRBD1. The CDR3 sequence is 16 residues long. Germline V lookup: CDR1 SGHVS, CDR2 FQNEAQ. With 6 bases clipped from V and 3 bases from J, the junction kept 12 bases outside the gene matches. The CDR3 loop is CASSHDRDRAYYEQYF. CDR3 sequence (DNA): TGTGCCAGCAGTCATGATCGGGACAGGGCCTACTACGAGCAGTACTTC.

CDR3 DNA: TGTGCCAGCAAGGTGGGGGATCAGCCCCAGCATTTT. It yields the protein CASKVGDQPQHF. V is TRBV12-3 or TRBV12-4 and J is TRBJ1-5; a possible D gene is TRBD1 (5 bases). CDR3 length: 12 amino acids. Trimming cost V 7 bases and J 5 bases, with 9 bases left between them.

The rearrangement joins TRBV5-4 to TRBJ2-7; D perhaps matches TRBD1 (6 bases). Germline-derived CDR1 and CDR2 are SGHNT and YYREEE (reference sequence). The CDR3 sequence is 15 residues long. Trimming took off 5 bases at V and 2 bases at J, with 17 bases between the two ends. CDR3 DNA: TGTGCCAGCAGTATAGGGGGACGGAATCCCTACGAGCAGTACTTC. This gives the protein CASSIGGRNPYEQYF.

The V gene is TRBV7-2, the J gene TRBJ2-2, with D perhaps assigned TRBD1 or TRBD2 (5 bases each). This CDR3 comprises 14 residues. Trimming removed 6 bases at V and 6 bases at J, with 14 bases between. CDR1 is SGHTA and CDR2 is FQGNSA in the germline V gene. The CDR3 is CASSRDGLAGELFF. CDR3 DNA: TGTGCCAGCAGTCGGGACGGTCTTGCCGGGGAGCTGTTTTTT.

This chain connects TRBV27 to TRBJ2-7; D might be TRBD1 (5 bases). Trimming took off 0 bases at V and 6 bases at J, with 12 bases between the two ends. Germline V CDR1 and CDR2: MNHEY, SMNVEV (reference sequence). The CDR3 is 14 amino acids. CDR3 DNA: TGTGCCAGCAGTTTATCCCCCCCAGGGCTCGAGCAGTACTTC. Translated: CASSLSPPGLEQYF.

The chain employs TRBV12-3 or TRBV12-4 and TRBJ2-2; D not resolved. V was clipped by 3 bases and J by 6 bases, with 2 bases between them. The CDR3 length is 11 residues. CDR3 protein: CASSFPGELFF. In DNA form, the CDR3 reads TGTGCCAGCAGTTTCCCCGGGGAGCTGTTTTTT.

The CDR3 loop reads CASSSAGLGETQYF. DNA for the CDR3: TGTGCCAGTAGTAGTGCGGGGTTGGGGGAGACCCAGTACTTC. This chain uses TRBV19 with TRBJ2-5; D is possibly TRBD2 (6 bases). This CDR3 is built from 14 residues. Trimming stripped 4 bases from V and 5 bases from J, with 14 bases between. Germline assignment: CDR1 LNHDA and CDR2 SQIVND (reference sequence).

CDR3 protein: CASSQGSTGELFF. CDR3 in DNA: TGTGCCAGCAGCCAAGGCTCCACCGGGGAGCTGTTTTTT. The chain links TRBV4-2 to TRBJ2-2, with D hard to call. CDR3 size: 13 residues. V dropped 1 base and J dropped 4 bases, with 4 bases sitting between them. Per the germline V gene, CDR1 is LGHNA and CDR2 is YNFKEQ.

The J gene is TRBJ2-7, the V gene TRBV5-1; the match to TRBD1 covers 8 bases. Germline trimming cut 0 bases from V and 7 bases from J; bases unmatched to any gene: 9. The CDR3 length is 15 residues. Germline CDR1 and CDR2: SGHRS and YFSETQ. The CDR3 nucleotides read TGCGCCAGCAGCTTGGGAGGACAGGGACTGGGGGAGCAGTACTTC. Amino acids: CASSLGGQGLGEQYF.

V gene TRBV3-1 (or the pseudogene TRBV3-2) combines with J gene TRBJ1-1; D perhaps matches TRBD1 (6 bases). Trimming removed 1 base at V and 1 base at J, with 10 bases between. Germline V gene lookup returns CDR1 LGHDT and CDR2 YNNKEL (reference sequence). The CDR3 is 15 amino acids. CDR3 protein: CASSQGDTRNTEAFF. The CDR3 DNA is TGTGCCAGCAGCCAAGGGGACACACGGAACACTGAAGCTTTCTTT.

This clone was seen just once. The CDR3 sequence: CATSRGKTTEAFF. Written as DNA, the CDR3 is TGTGCCACCAGCAGAGGAAAAACCACTGAAGCTTTCTTT. This rearrangement joins TRBV15 to TRBJ1-1; D gene ambiguous. V lost 1 base, J lost 4 bases, and 7 bases lay in between. CDR1 and CDR2 from the germline V gene are LNHNV and YYDKDF (reference sequence). The CDR3 covers 13 residues.

In nucleotides, the CDR3 is TGTGCCAGCAGCTCCCCGGGCCGTTGGGGGAGTAGCACAGATACGCAGTATTTT. This gives the protein CASSSPGRWGSSTDTQYF. The chain recombines TRBV5-6 with TRBJ2-3, with D perhaps matching TRBD1 or TRBD2 (5 bases each). The CDR3 runs 18 residues. CDR1 SGHDT and CDR2 YYEEEE come from the germline V gene. Trimming cost V 3 bases and J 0 bases, with 20 bases left between them.

The chain joins TRBV12-5 to TRBJ2-1; D uncertain. The CDR3 contains 18 residues. The V end lost 1 base, the J end lost 9 bases, and 25 bases lay between the germline ends. The germline gives CDR1 LGHNT, CDR2 FRNRAP. The DNA of the CDR3 is TGTGCTAGTGGTTTGGCCGCCAGGAAGGCGGCGGCAGGTAGTGAGCAGTTCTTC. It encodes CASGLAARKAAAGSEQFF.

The chain links TRBV19 to TRBJ2-5; no clear D gene. The CDR3 is 11 residues long. V gave up 4 bases and J gave up 3 bases, with 3 bases separating them. The germline gives CDR1 LNHDA, CDR2 SQIVND (reference sequence). CDR3 nucleotide sequence: TGTGCCAGTAGTAACGAAGAGACCCAGTACTTC. It specifies CASSNEETQYF.

This chain joins TRBV5-1 and TRBJ2-3, with a possible D match to TRBD1 (5 bases). The CDR3 totals 15 residues. Germline-derived CDR1 and CDR2 are SGHRS and YFSETQ. Trimming shortened V by 0 bases and J by 2 bases, and 10 bases separated the two germline ends. DNA of the CDR3: TGCGCCAGCAGCTTGGAACAGGTAAACACAGATACGCAGTATTTT. Its protein is CASSLEQVNTDTQYF.

The genes are TRBV30 and TRBJ1-6; D is ambiguous. Germline assignment: CDR1 GTSNPN and CDR2 SVGIG (reference sequence). This CDR3 contains 15 residues. V lost 4 bases and J 10 bases, leaving 20 bases between the germline ends. The CDR3 reads CAWTARGREGSPLHF. The DNA of the CDR3 is TGTGCCTGGACTGCCAGAGGACGAGAAGGGTCACCCCTCCACTTT.

V is TRBV9 and J is TRBJ2-1, with D perhaps TRBD1 or TRBD2 (6 bases each). Trimming stripped 5 bases from V and 8 bases from J, with 14 bases between. The CDR3 has 13 residues. Germline assignment: CDR1 SGDLS and CDR2 YYNGEE. This CDR3 is CASSLVGGDEQFF. Here the CDR3 DNA reads TGTGCCAGCAGTCTAGTGGGGGGCGATGAGCAGTTCTTC.

The V gene is TRBV2, the J gene TRBJ2-3; D is undetermined. Between the trimmed V and J ends, which lost 4 bases and 2 bases, there was a span of 13 bases. This CDR3 region has 15 residues. CDR1 and CDR2 from the germline V gene are SNHLY and FYNNEI. CDR3 protein: CASSVRLEYTDTQYF. The CDR3 region has the DNA TGTGCCAGCAGTGTGCGGCTAGAGTACACAGATACGCAGTATTTT.

V usage is TRBV4-3 and J usage is TRBJ2-6; no clear D gene. CDR1 LGHNA and CDR2 YSLEER come from the germline V gene. The germline V and J ends were trimmed by 2 bases and 2 bases, with 10 bases remaining between them. This CDR3 is built from 16 residues. CDR3 sequence: CASSQSYTAGANVLTF. In DNA, the CDR3 is TGCGCCAGCAGCCAAAGTTATACAGCTGGGGCCAACGTCCTGACTTTC.

This clone appeared a single time. The chain has TRBV5-4 and TRBJ2-1; D is possibly TRBD1 (6 bases). V shed 3 bases and J shed 7 bases, with 14 bases lying between them. Germline CDR1 reads SGHNT; CDR2 reads YYREEE (reference sequence). This CDR3 has 14 amino acids. CDR3 residues: CASSSDLRGNEQFF. CDR3 in DNA: TGTGCCAGCAGCTCGGACCTCAGGGGAAATGAGCAGTTCTTC.

This clone was detected only once. The rearrangement links TRBV7-9 to TRBJ2-7; D uncertain. Germline CDR1 is SEHNR and CDR2 is FQNEAQ (reference sequence). The CDR3 is 14 amino acids. V was trimmed by 3 bases and J by 7 bases, leaving 16 bases between them. CDR3 in DNA: TGTGCCAGCAGCTTTAATTTGCCCTCTGCAGAGCAGTACTTC. It codes for CASSFNLPSAEQYF. Based on the CDR3 plus reference TRBV7-9 and TRBJ2-7, the full variable domain is DTGVSQNPRHKITKRGQNVTFRCDPISEHNRLYWYRQTLGQGPEFLTYFQNEAQLEKSRLLSDRFSAERPKGSFSTLEIQRTEQGDSAMYLCASSFNLPSAEQYFGPGTRLTVT.